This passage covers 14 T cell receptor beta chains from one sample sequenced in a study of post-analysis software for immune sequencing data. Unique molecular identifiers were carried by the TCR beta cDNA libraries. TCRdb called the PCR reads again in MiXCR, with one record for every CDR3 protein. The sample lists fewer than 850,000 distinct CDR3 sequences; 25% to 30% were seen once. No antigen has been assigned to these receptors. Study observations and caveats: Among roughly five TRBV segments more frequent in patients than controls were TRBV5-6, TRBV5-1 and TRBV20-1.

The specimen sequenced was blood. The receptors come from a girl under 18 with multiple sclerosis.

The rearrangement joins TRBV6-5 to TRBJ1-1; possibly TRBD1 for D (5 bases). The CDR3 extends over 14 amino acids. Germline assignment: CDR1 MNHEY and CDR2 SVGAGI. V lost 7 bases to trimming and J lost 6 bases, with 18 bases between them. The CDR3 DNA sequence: TGTGCCAGCAACCCCAGGGTTTTTAATGCTGAAGCTTTCTTT. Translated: CASNPRVFNAEAFF.

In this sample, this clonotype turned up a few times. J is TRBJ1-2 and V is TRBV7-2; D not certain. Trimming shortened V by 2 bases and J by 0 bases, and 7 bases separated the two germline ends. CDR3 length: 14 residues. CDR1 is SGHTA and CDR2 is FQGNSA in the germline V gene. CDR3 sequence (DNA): TGTGCCAGCAGCTTACCGGGAGCTAACTATGGCTACACCTTC. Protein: CASSLPGANYGYTF.

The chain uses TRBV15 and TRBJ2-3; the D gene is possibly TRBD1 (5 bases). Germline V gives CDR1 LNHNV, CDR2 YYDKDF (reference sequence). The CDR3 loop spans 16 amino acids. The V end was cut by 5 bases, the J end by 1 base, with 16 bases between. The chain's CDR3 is CATSSRRGPGTDTQYF. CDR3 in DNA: TGTGCCACCAGCTCCAGAAGGGGCCCAGGCACAGATACGCAGTATTTT.

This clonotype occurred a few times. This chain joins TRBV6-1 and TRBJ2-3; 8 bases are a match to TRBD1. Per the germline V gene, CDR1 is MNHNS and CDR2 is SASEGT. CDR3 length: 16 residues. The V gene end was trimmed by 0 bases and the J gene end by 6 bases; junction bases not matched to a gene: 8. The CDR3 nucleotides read TGTGCCAGCAGTGAAGCCCGGACAGGGTACTGGGATACGCAGTATTTT. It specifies CASSEARTGYWDTQYF.

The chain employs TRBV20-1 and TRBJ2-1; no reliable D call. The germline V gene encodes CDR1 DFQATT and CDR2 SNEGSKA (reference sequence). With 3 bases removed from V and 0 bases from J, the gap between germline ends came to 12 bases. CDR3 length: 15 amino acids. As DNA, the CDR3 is TGCAGTGCTAGTCTGCGGACGCCCTCCTACAATGAGCAGTTCTTC. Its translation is CSASLRTPSYNEQFF.

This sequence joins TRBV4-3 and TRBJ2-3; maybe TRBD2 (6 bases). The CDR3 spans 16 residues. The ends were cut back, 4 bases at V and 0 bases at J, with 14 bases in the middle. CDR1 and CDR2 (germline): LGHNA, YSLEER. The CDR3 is CASSRTGTGSTDTQYF. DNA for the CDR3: TGCGCCAGCAGCCGCACCGGGACTGGTAGCACAGATACGCAGTATTTT.

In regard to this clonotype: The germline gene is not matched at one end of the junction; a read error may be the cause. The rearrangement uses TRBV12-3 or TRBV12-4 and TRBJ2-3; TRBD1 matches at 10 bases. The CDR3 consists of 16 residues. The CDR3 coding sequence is TGTGTCAGCAGTCCTCCCTGGGACAGGGGAACAGATACGCAGTATTTT. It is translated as CVSSPPWDRGTDTQYF.

The CDR3, as DNA: TGTGCCACCAGCAGAGATCGGGACAGGGCTGGCTACACCTTC. As protein: CATSRDRDRAGYTF. The chain combines TRBV15 with TRBJ1-2; TRBD1 agrees at 9 bases. Germline assignment: CDR1 LNHNV and CDR2 YYDKDF (reference sequence). After removal of 0 bases from V and 7 bases from J, the junction contained 3 bases not matched to a gene. The CDR3 has 14 residues.

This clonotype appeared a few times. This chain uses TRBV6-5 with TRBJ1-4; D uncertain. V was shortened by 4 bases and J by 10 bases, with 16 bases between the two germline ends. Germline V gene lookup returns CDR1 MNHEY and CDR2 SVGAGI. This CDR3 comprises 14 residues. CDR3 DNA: TGTGCCAGCAGTTCTCCCCCCGAAGACACAAAACTGTTTTTT. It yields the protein CASSSPPEDTKLFF.

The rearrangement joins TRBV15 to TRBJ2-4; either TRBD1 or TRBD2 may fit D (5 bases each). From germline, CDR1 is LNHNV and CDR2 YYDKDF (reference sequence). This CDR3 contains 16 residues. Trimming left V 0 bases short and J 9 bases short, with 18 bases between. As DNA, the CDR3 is TGTGCCACCAGCAGAGATATTAGGACGGGGCGAGGCATTCAGTACTTC. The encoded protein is CATSRDIRTGRGIQYF.

CDR3 sequence reads: CAITPDRYNEQFF. DNA for the CDR3: TGTGCCATCACCCCGGACAGATACAATGAGCAGTTCTTC. The gene calls are TRBV10-3 and TRBJ2-1; TRBD1 might be the D (6 bases). Between the trimmed V and J ends, which lost 7 bases and 4 bases, there was a span of 11 bases. CDR3 length equals 13 residues. The germline V gene has CDR1 ENHRY and CDR2 SYGVKD.

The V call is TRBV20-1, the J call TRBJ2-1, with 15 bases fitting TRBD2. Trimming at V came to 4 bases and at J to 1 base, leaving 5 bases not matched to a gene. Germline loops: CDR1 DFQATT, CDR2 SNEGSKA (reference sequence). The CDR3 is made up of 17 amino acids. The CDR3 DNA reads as TGCAGTGCTACCGGGACTAGCGGGAGGAGGTCCTACAATGAGCAGTTCTTC. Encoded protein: CSATGTSGRRSYNEQFF.

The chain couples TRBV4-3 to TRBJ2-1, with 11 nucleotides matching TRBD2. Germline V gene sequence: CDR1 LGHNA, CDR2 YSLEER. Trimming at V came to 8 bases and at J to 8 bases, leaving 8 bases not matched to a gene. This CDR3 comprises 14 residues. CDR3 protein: CASRVAGGPDEQFF. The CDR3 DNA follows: TGCGCCAGCCGGGTAGCGGGAGGGCCCGATGAGCAGTTCTTC.

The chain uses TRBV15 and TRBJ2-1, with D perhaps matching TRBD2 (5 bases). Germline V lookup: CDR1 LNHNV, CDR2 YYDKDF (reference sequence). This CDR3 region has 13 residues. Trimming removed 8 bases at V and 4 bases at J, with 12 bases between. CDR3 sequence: CATEREYYNEQFF. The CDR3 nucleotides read TGTGCCACCGAGAGGGAGTATTACAATGAGCAGTTCTTC.